This T cell receptor (beta chain) appears in the sequencing data of a study of technical replicates of blood from several donors (dated by TCRdb to the late 2010s). The method was the immunoSEQ multiplex PCR assay. This is the immuneACCESS table as TCRdb keeps it, with only in-frame sequences that have V and J called. A part of the clones is gone; compared with another copy, unresolved V genes explain less than half, and the rest is unexplained. The sample has some 14,000 clones on record, around 83% of them singletons. The top ten constitute 9.5% to 15% of the sample. Notes on this clone: There is no known antigen for this receptor. No much larger clone is present one base from it, and per-base qualities are unavailable.

The CDR3, cysteine through phenylalanine, is 14 amino acids long. Only the CDR3 DNA is retained, 42 bases long and in frame from the first base. CDR1 GTSNPN and CDR2 SVGIG were looked up in the germline V gene (reference sequence). Here V drops 3 bases and J drops 2 bases, and the junction holds 6 bases not matched to any gene. Sequenced sample: PBMCs. The chain couples TRBV30 to TRBJ2-5; TRBD2 lines up with 7 middle nucleotides. The clonotype originates from a human donor in good health. The bases read TGTGCCTGGAGCGGGGACTATATGCAAGAGACCCAGTACTTC. The resulting protein is CAWSGDYMQETQYF. Outside the CDR3, residues come from the reference TRBV30 and TRBJ2-5 proteins, so the full variable domain is: SQTIHQWPATLVQPVGSPLSLECTVEGTSNPNLYWYRQAAGRGLQLLFYSVGIGQISSEVPQNLSASRPQDRQFILSSKKLLLSDSGFYLCAWSGDYMQETQYFGPGTRLLVL.